This T cell receptor (beta chain) was recorded in a study of blood T cells in healthy people across ages. The study's findings and limits: Naive T cell percentage strongly correlated with TCR beta diversity.

This clonotype showed up just a few times. Its antigen is currently unknown. A second PCR of roughly 7 to 11 cycles used a sample-barcoded 5' primer and a J-beta primer mix. The template-switch adaptor, which had 12 random nucleotides, put a tag on each cDNA molecule. MiXCR, applied by TCRdb to the 5' RACE reads, yields one record per CDR3 protein. Counted here are 1.5 million to 2 million distinct CDR3 sequences, about 39% occurring once; the ten biggest clones make up roughly 23%. V lost 5 bases to trimming and J lost 4 bases, with 17 bases between them. Germline-derived CDR1 and CDR2 are SGHTA and FQGNSA. The CDR3 spans 15 residues.

J is TRBJ2-5 and V is TRBV7-2, with D possibly being TRBD2 (6 bases). Sample: blood. The sequence was collected from a human donor in good health. CDR3 region: CASSPTWMRGETQYF. DNA for the CDR3: TGTGCCAGCAGCCCGACGTGGATGCGGGGAGAGACCCAGTACTTC. The entire variable domain, with the rest obtained from reference TRBV7-2 and TRBJ2-5, is as follows: GAGVSQSPSNKVTEKGKDVELRCDPISGHTALYWYRQSLGQGLEFLIYFQGNSAPDKSGLPSDRFSAERTGGSVSTLTIQRTQQEDSAVYLCASSPTWMRGETQYFGPGTRLLVL.